This T cell receptor (beta chain) was recovered during a study of blood T cells in healthy people across ages. Alongside a J-beta primer mix, a sample-barcoded 5' primer served in a second PCR lasting about 7 to 11 cycles. Each cDNA was tagged by a template-switch adaptor containing 12 random nucleotides. TCRdb fed the 5' RACE reads into MiXCR, producing one record per CDR3 protein. The sample yields nearly 800,000 distinct CDR3 sequences, roughly 25% seen once. Total RNA was extracted at no less than 6 micrograms per sample. Unmatched junction bases numbered 8, after V lost 6 bases and J lost 4 bases. The CDR3 contains 14 residues. From germline, CDR1 is MNHEY and CDR2 SVGEGT. These data also formed part of another study, on T cells of mothers and their children. As reported in that work: Related mother-child pairs shared slightly more overlap than unrelated pairs, but the difference was non-significant.

The source is a boy younger than 18 in good health. The sequencing sample was made of blood. V usage is TRBV6-2 or TRBV6-3 and J usage is TRBJ1-2, with 7 bases lining up with TRBD1. DNA for the CDR3: TGTGCCAGCAGACCCGGGACAGACGGCTATGGCTACACCTTC. Residues: CASRPGTDGYGYTF.